This record concerns one TCR beta chain sequence. This sample was taken from a study of blood T cell repertoires in COVID-19. As for the study in general: Sources were T cells, B-cell-depleted T cells, or PBMCs; the material itself was cDNA or gDNA.

The CDR3 consists of 14 residues. With 3 bases removed from V and 2 bases from J, the gap between germline ends came to 10 bases. Germline V lookup: CDR1 SEHNR, CDR2 FQNEAQ (reference sequence). Authors' methods: The authors estimated nucleated cell counts from reference gene primer amplification. Using immunoSEQ multiplex PCR, the repertoire was profiled, and TCRdb retains in-frame clones only, with some absent. V, J and clone size derive from that table, while D and trimming were established from the DNA sequence. This sample has 140,000 to 150,000 clones; over 70% occur once, and the top ten carry approximately 6.2%.

The chain carries TRBV7-9 and TRBJ2-5, with no clear D. Sequencing was carried out using peripheral blood. The clonotype originates from a man older than 75 with acute or convalescent COVID-19. CDR3 DNA: TGTGCCAGCAGCTTGGCGTGGAGACAAGAGACCCAGTACTTC. As protein: CASSLAWRQETQYF.